This T cell receptor (beta chain) is drawn from a study of metastatic and nonmetastatic thyroid tumors. Ahead of thyroid surgery, no patient had received treatment of any kind. In this sample, this clone turned up many times. The CDR3 extends over 12 amino acids. Trimming took off 0 bases at V and 5 bases at J, with 3 bases between the two ends. Germline lookup yields CDR1 SGHNT and CDR2 YYREEE (reference sequence). TCRdb recomputed clones from the PCR reads via MiXCR. The sample carries some 28,000 clones, about a quarter recorded once. The source is a female donor with papillary thyroid cancer or a benign thyroid nodule (not recorded which). Some clones in this sample may be carry-over from other donors' samples. The chain carries TRBV5-4 and TRBJ2-1; D is unclear. Sequenced material: blood. DNA of the CDR3: TGTGCCAGCAGCTTGGTAGACAATGAGCAGTTCTTC. It encodes CASSLVDNEQFF.